This T cell receptor (beta chain) emerged from a study of blood T cell repertoires in COVID-19. For the study at large: The study drew acute and convalescent COVID-19 samples from the United States, Italy and Spain.

This clone was seen once. In the original workflow: The authors estimated nucleated cell counts from reference gene primer amplification. The method was immunoSEQ multiplex PCR; TCRdb's version includes in-frame clones alone and lacks a portion of them. D and trimming were read from the DNA, whereas the V and J calls and clone size are those reported in that table. The table lists some 260,000 clones, 75% to 95% of them singletons, with less than 2.5% in the top ten. CDR3 size: 17 residues. Germline V gene sequence: CDR1 LNHNV, CDR2 YYDKDF (reference sequence). V lost 0 bases, J lost 6 bases, and 18 bases lay in between. Participants were placed into cohorts based on the clinical history they reported. Donors of Cohort 3 who recovered were those that had two negative PCRs, clearance, or symptom resolution.

Material for sequencing was PBMCs or T cells enriched from blood (not recorded which). The chain carries TRBV15 and TRBJ2-1; D possibly corresponds to TRBD2 (6 bases). The receptor comes from a woman aged 18 to 35 who had recovered from COVID-19. The CDR3 loop is CATSRDQLQGLVNEQFF. CDR3 nucleotides: TGTGCCACCAGCAGAGATCAACTGCAGGGACTCGTCAATGAGCAGTTCTTC.